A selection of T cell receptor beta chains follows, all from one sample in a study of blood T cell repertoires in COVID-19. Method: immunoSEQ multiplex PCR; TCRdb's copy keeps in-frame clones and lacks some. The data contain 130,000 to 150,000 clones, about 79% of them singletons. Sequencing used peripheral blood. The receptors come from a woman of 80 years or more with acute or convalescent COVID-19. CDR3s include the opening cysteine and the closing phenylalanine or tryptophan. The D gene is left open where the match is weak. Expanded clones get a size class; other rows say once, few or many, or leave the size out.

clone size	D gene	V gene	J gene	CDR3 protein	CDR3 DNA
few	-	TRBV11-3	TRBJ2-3	CASSPTADTQYF	TGTGCCAGCAGCCCTACCGCAGATACGCAGTATTTT
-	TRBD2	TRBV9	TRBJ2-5	CASSVASGLSQETQYF	TGTGCCAGCAGCGTAGCTAGCGGACTTTCCCAAGAGACCCAGTACTTC
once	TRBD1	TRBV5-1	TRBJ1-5	CASSLMGTENQPQHF	TGCGCCAGCAGCTTGATGGGGACAGAGAATCAGCCCCAGCATTTT
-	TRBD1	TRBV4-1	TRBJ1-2	CASSEGTGNYGYTF	TGCGCCAGCAGCGAAGGGACAGGGAACTATGGCTACACCTTC
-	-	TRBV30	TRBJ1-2	CAWNRVDYGYTF	TGTGCCTGGAACAGGGTGGACTATGGCTACACCTTC
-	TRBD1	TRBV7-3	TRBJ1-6	CASSETGTGDSPLHF	TGTGCCAGCAGCGAGACCGGGACAGGGGATTCACCCCTCCACTTT
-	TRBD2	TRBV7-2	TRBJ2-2	CASSLGGGNTGELFF	TGTGCCAGCAGCTTGGGCGGGGGGAACACCGGGGAGCTGTTTTTT
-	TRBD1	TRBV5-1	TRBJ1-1	CASSGTGGRTEAFF	TGCGCCAGCAGCGGGACAGGGGGCCGGACTGAAGCTTTCTTT
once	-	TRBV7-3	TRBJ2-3	CASSPVGDKGADTQYF	TGTGCCAGCAGCCCAGTAGGGGACAAGGGAGCGGATACGCAGTATTTT
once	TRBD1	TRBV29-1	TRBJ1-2	CSVEPGQGVGGYTF	TGCAGCGTTGAACCCGGACAGGGGGTGGGCGGCTACACCTTC
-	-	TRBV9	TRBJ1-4	CASNLGGSNEKLFF	TGTGCCAGCAACCTGGGGGGATCTAATGAAAAACTGTTTTTT
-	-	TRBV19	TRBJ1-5	CASSRVNQPQHF	TGTGCCAGTAGTAGAGTCAATCAGCCCCAGCATTTT
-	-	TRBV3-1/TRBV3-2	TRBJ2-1	CASSRRHTPPNEQFF	TGTGCCAGCAGCCGCCGACACACACCCCCCAATGAGCAGTTCTTC
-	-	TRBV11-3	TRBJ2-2	CASSESGTGELFF	TGTGCCAGCAGCGAATCAGGGACCGGGGAGCTGTTTTTT
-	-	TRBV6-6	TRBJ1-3	CASNLASNTIYF	TGTGCCAGCAACCTCGCGAGCAACACCATATATTTT
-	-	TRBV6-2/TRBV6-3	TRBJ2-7	CASSRQAAYEQYF	TGTGCCAGCAGTCGACAGGCAGCCTACGAGCAGTACTTC
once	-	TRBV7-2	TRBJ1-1	CASSFQGRANTEAFF	TGTGCCAGCAGCTTCCAGGGGAGGGCGAACACTGAAGCTTTCTTT
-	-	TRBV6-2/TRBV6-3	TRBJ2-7	CASSPGQPYEQYF	TGTGCCAGCAGTCCCGGACAGCCCTACGAGCAGTACTTC
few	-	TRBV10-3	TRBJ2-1	CAISLRGPPYNEQFF	TGTGCCATCAGCCTGCGGGGCCCCCCCTACAATGAGCAGTTCTTC
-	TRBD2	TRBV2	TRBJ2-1	CASSERASGGYEQFF	TGTGCCAGCAGTGAAAGGGCTAGCGGGGGTTATGAGCAGTTCTTC
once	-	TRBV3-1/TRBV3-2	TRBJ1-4	CASSQARDEKLFF	TGTGCCAGCAGCCAAGCACGAGATGAAAAACTGTTTTTT
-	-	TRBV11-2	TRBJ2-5	CASSPAPGQETQYF	TGTGCCAGCAGTCCGGCTCCGGGGCAAGAGACCCAGTACTTC
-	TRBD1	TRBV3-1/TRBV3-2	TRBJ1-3	CASSQGAGGGSGNTIYF	TGTGCCAGCAGCCAAGGAGCAGGGGGCGGATCTGGAAACACCATATATTTT
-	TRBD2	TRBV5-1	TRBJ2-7	CASSSGGTYEQYF	TGCGCCAGCAGTAGCGGGGGGACCTACGAGCAGTACTTC
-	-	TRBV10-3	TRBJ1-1	CAISESRRGDTEAFF	TGTGCCATCAGTGAGTCGAGGAGGGGCGACACTGAAGCTTTCTTT
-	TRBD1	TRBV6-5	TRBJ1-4	CASELGQKNEKLFF	TGTGCCAGCGAGCTGGGACAGAAGAACGAAAAACTGTTTTTT
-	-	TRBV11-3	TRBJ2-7	CASSFGRAQQYF	TGTGCCAGCAGCTTTGGCAGGGCGCAGCAGTACTTC
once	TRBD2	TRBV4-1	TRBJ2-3	CASSQWAGGRLSTDTQYF	TGCGCCAGCAGCCAATGGGCGGGGGGGAGGCTTAGCACAGATACGCAGTATTTT
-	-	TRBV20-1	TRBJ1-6	CSASNRQNNSPLHF	TGCAGTGCTAGTAATCGACAGAATAATTCACCCCTCCACTTT
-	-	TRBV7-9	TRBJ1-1	CASSFVSGETTEAFF	TGTGCCAGCAGCTTTGTTAGCGGGGAAACCACTGAAGCTTTCTTT
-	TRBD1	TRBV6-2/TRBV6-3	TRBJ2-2	CASSPEEQGARHTGELFF	TGTGCCAGCAGCCCTGAGGAGCAGGGGGCGCGTCACACCGGGGAGCTGTTTTTT
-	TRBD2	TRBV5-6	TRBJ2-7	CASSLALAGAYEQYF	TGTGCCAGCAGCTTGGCGCTAGCGGGGGCGTACGAGCAGTACTTC
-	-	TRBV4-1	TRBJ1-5	CASSQLLLFAGDGQPQHF	TGCGCCAGCAGCCAACTACTCCTGTTTGCAGGGGATGGGCAGCCCCAGCATTTT
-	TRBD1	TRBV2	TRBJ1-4	CASSEQGAGSRTNEKLFF	TGTGCCAGCAGTGAACAGGGGGCGGGATCTAGAACTAATGAAAAACTGTTTTTT
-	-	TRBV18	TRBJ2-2	CASSRDTSSRANTGELFF	TGTGCCAGCTCAAGGGACACCTCCTCTCGCGCGAACACCGGGGAGCTGTTTTTT
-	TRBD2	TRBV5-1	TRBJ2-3	CASSFTSGGAPDTQYF	TGCGCCAGCAGCTTTACTAGCGGGGGGGCCCCAGATACGCAGTATTTT
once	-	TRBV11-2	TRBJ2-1	CASSLGLTRFTNEQFF	TGTGCCAGCAGCTTAGGTCTGACTAGATTTACCAATGAGCAGTTCTTC
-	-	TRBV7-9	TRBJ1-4	CASSPPATNEKLFF	TGTGCCAGCAGCCCCCCGGCAACTAATGAAAAACTGTTTTTT
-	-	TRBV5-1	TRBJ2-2	CASSYTGDRTGELFF	TGCGCCAGCAGCTATACTGGAGACAGAACCGGGGAGCTGTTTTTT
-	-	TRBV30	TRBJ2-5	CAWRRQVFVETQYF	TGTGCCTGGAGGCGACAGGTCTTCGTGGAGACCCAGTACTTC
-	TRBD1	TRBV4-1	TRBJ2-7	CASSLPGTGGASYEQYF	TGCGCCAGCAGCCTCCCGGGGACAGGGGGCGCTTCCTACGAGCAGTACTTC
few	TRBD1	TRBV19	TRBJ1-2	CASSRPGQGPYYTF	TGTGCCAGTAGCAGACCGGGACAGGGGCCTTACTACACCTTC
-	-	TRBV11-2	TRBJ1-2	CASSLGGGFGYTF	TGTGCCAGCAGCTTAGGAGGAGGTTTCGGCTACACCTTC
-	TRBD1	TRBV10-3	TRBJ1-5	CAISERTGEDQPQHF	TGTGCCATCAGTGAAAGGACAGGGGAGGATCAGCCCCAGCATTTT
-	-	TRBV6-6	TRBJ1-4	CASSYRGVENEKLFF	TGTGCCAGCAGTTACCGCGGGGTTGAAAATGAAAAACTGTTTTTT
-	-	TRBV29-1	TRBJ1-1	CSVDGRQLGNTEAFF	TGCAGCGTTGATGGTAGACAGTTAGGGAACACTGAAGCTTTCTTT
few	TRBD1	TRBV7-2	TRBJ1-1	CASSSPRDRGFMGTEAFF	TGTGCCAGCAGCTCTCCCCGGGACAGGGGGTTTATGGGCACTGAAGCTTTCTTT
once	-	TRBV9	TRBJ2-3	CASSVRRTDTQYF	TGTGCCAGCAGCGTTCGGAGGACAGATACGCAGTATTTT
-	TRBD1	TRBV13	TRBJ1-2	CASSFYRGPLGYTF	TGTGCCAGCAGCTTTTACAGGGGTCCACTTGGCTACACCTTC
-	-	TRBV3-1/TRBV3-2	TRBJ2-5	CASSQAARTSYHF	TGTGCCAGCAGCCAAGCAGCCCGGACTTCGTATCACTTC
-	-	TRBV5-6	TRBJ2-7	CASSLVAAKGAYEQYF	TGTGCCAGCAGCTTGGTCGCGGCAAAGGGGGCCTACGAGCAGTACTTC
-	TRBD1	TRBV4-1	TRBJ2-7	CASSHRQGFLYEQYF	TGCGCCAGCAGCCACCGACAGGGGTTCCTCTACGAGCAGTACTTC
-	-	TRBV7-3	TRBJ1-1	CASSSDYSPNTEAFF	TGTGCCAGCAGCTCCGACTATTCTCCTAACACTGAAGCTTTCTTT
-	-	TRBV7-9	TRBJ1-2	CASGQIGAPSCGYTF	TGTGCCAGCGGACAAATTGGGGCTCCCAGCTGTGGCTACACCTTC
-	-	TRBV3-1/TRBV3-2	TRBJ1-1	CASSNLWGDTEAFF	TGTGCCAGCAGCAATTTATGGGGGGACACTGAAGCTTTCTTT